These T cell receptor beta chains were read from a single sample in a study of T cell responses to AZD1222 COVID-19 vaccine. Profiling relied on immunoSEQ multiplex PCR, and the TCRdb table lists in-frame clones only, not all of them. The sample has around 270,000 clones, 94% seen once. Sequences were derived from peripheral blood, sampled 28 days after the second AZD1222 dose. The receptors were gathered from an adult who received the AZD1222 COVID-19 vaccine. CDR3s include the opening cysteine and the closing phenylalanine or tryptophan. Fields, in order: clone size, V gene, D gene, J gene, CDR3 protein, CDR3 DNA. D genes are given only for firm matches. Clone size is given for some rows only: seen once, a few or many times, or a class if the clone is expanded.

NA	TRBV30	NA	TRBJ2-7	CAWSRGYEQYF	TGTGCCTGGAGCAGGGGCTACGAGCAGTACTTC
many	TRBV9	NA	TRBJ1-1	CASSPDRTVHTEAFF	TGTGCCAGCAGCCCCGATCGGACTGTGCACACTGAAGCTTTCTTT
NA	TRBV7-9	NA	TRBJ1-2	CASSLGGEQPPGYTF	TGTGCCAGCAGCTTAGGAGGAGAACAGCCCCCAGGCTACACCTTC
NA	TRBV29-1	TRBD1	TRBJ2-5	CSVYRGGGETQYF	TGCAGCGTCTACAGGGGCGGCGGTGAGACCCAGTACTTC
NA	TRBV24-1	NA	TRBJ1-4	CATSSRTNEKLFF	TGTGCCACCAGTTCCAGAACTAATGAAAAACTGTTTTTT
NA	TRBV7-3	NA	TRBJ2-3	CASSLSLSTDTQYF	TGTGCCAGCAGCTTAAGCCTCAGCACAGATACGCAGTATTTT
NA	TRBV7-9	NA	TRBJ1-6	CASSLVSGLESPLHF	TGTGCCAGCAGCTTAGTTTCAGGTTTAGAATCACCCCTCCACTTT
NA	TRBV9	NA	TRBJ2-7	CASSVDGYSGTYEQYF	TGTGCCAGCAGCGTAGATGGGTATTCGGGAACCTACGAGCAGTACTTC
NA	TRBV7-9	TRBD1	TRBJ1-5	CASSPGTGERTQHF	TGTGCCAGCAGCCCTGGGACAGGGGAAAGGACCCAGCATTTT
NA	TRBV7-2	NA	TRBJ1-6	CASLGVPNSPLHF	TGTGCCAGCCTAGGGGTTCCCAATTCACCCCTCCACTTT
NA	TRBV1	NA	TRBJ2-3	CTSSRREATDTQYF	TGCACCAGCAGCCGGCGAGAGGCCACAGATACGCAGTATTTT
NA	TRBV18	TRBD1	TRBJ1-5	CASSPGQGSNQPQHF	TGTGCCAGCTCACCGGGACAGGGGAGCAATCAGCCCCAGCATTTT
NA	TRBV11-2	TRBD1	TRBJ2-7	CASSEDRGPVEQYF	TGTGCCAGCAGCGAGGACAGGGGCCCGGTCGAGCAGTACTTC
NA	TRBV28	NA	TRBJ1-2	CASSLGGNGYTF	TGTGCCAGCAGTCTTGGGGGTAACGGCTACACCTTC
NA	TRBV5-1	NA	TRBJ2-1	CASTRDGSYNEQFF	TGCGCCAGCACCCGGGACGGGTCCTACAATGAGCAGTTCTTC
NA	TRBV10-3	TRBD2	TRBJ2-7	CAISGLAGAHYEQYF	TGTGCCATCAGTGGACTAGCGGGAGCCCACTACGAGCAGTACTTC
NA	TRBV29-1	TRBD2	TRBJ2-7	CSVDVPSGRSYEQYF	TGCAGCGTTGATGTCCCTAGCGGGAGGTCCTACGAGCAGTACTTC
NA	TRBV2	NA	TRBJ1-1	CASSDGGATEAFF	TGTGCCAGCAGTGATGGGGGGGCCACTGAAGCTTTCTTT
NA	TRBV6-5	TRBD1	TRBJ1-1	CASTGGLNTEAFF	TGTGCCAGCACAGGGGGCTTGAACACTGAAGCTTTCTTT
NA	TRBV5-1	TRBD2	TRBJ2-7	CASSFLSGGPYEQYF	TGCGCCAGCAGCTTCTTATCGGGAGGGCCATACGAGCAGTACTTC
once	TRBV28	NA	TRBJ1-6	CATGGGVNSPLHF	TGTGCCACCGGCGGGGGGGTTAATTCACCCCTCCACTTT
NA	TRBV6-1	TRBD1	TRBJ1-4	CASSDLQGADEKLFF	TGTGCCAGCAGTGACCTACAGGGGGCTGATGAAAAACTGTTTTTT
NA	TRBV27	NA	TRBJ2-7	CASSPNRDWSYEQYF	TGTGCCAGCAGTCCAAACCGGGACTGGTCCTACGAGCAGTACTTC
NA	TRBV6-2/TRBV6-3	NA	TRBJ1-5	CASSPPGPAQHF	TGTGCCAGCAGTCCACCGGGACCCGCCCAGCATTTT
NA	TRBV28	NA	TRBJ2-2	CASAGQSTGELFF	TGTGCCAGCGCTGGACAGTCTACCGGGGAGCTGTTTTTT
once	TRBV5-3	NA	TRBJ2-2	CARNIPGTNTGELFF	TGTGCCAGAAACATCCCTGGTACGAACACCGGGGAGCTGTTTTTT
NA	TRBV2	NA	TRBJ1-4	CASSDGKGRGNEKLFF	TGTGCCAGCAGTGACGGAAAGGGCAGGGGTAATGAAAAACTGTTTTTT
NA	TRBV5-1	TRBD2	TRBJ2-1	CASSAALGEGEQFF	TGCGCCAGCAGCGCAGCACTAGGGGAGGGTGAGCAGTTCTTC
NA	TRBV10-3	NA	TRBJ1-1	CAISGAGAVRAFF	TGTGCCATCAGTGGGGCAGGGGCCGTTCGTGCTTTCTTT
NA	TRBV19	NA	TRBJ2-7	CASSLRGLLALDEQYF	TGTGCCAGTAGTCTAAGGGGACTTCTAGCTTTGGACGAGCAGTACTTC